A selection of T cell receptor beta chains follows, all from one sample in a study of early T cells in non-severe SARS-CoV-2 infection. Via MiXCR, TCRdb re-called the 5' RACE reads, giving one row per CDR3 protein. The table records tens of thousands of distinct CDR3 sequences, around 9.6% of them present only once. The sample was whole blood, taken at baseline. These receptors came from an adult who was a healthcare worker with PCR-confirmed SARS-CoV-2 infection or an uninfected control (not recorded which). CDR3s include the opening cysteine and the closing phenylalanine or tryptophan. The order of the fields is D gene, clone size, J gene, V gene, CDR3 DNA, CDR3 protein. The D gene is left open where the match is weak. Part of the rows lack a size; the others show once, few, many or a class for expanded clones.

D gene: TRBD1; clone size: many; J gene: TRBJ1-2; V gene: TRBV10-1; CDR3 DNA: TGCGCCAGCAGTGAAGGGCAGGGGGCCTTTTACTTC; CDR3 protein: CASSEGQGAFYF
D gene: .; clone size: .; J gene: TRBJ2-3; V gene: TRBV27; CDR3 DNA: TGTGCCAGCAGTTTAGCGGGTGCCGGCACAGATACGCAGTATTTT; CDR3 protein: CASSLAGAGTDTQYF
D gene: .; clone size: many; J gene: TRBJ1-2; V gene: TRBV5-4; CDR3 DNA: TGTGCCAGCCATCCCGGTCTCCAAGCTAACTATGGCTACACCTTC; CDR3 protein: CASHPGLQANYGYTF
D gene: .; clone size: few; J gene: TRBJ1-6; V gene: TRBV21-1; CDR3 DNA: TGTGCCAAGGGACAGGAGTATAATTCACCCCTCCACTTT; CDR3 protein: CAKGQEYNSPLHF
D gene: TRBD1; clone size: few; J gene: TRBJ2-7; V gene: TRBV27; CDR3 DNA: TGTGCCAGCAGTACGGGTGGGACAGGGAGAGGCGAGCAGTACTTC; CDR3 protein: CASSTGGTGRGEQYF
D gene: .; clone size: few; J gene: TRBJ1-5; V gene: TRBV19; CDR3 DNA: TGTGCCAGTAGTATCCCAGGGACTCAGCCCCAGCATTTT; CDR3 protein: CASSIPGTQPQHF
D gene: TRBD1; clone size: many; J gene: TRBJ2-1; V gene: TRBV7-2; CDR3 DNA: TGTGCCAGCAGCCGAGCGACAGGGAACTACAATGAGCAGTTCTTC; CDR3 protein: CASSRATGNYNEQFF
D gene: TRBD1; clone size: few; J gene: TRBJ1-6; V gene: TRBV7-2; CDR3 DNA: TGTGCCAGCAGCTTGACGGGACAGAGCTATTCACCCCTCCACTTT; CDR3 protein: CASSLTGQSYSPLHF
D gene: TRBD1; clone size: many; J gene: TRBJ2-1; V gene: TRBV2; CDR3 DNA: TGTGCCAGCAGTTGGGATCCAGGGGGTGAGCAGTTCTTC; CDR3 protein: CASSWDPGGEQFF
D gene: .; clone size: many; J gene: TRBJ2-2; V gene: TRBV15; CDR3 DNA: TGTGCCACCAGCCCCGCTTACAACGGGGAGCTGTTTTTT; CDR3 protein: CATSPAYNGELFF
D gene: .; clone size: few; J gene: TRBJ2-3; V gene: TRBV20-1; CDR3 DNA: TGCAGTGCAGGTAGAGGGAGCACAGATACGCAGTATTTT; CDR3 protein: CSAGRGSTDTQYF
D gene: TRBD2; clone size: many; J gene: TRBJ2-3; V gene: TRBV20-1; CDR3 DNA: TGCAGTGCTAGAGATCCTGGGACTAGCGGCTTCACAGATACGCAGTATTTT; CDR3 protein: CSARDPGTSGFTDTQYF
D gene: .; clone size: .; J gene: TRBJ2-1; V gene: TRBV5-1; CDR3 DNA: TGCACCAGCACAGGGACATCTTGGACCAATGAGCAGTTCTTC; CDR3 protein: CTSTGTSWTNEQFF
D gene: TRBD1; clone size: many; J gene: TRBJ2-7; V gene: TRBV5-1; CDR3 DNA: TGCGCCAGCAGCCTTAGACAGGGCATCGAGCAGTACTTC; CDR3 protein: CASSLRQGIEQYF
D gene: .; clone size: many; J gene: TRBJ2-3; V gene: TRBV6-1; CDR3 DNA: TGTGCCAGCAGTGATGGATCGGGTTCGGGAGATACGCAGTATTTT; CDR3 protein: CASSDGSGSGDTQYF
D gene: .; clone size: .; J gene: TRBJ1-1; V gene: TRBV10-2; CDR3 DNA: TGCGCCAGCAGTGAGTCAAGGGCAGACTTGGAAGCTTTCTTT; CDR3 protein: CASSESRADLEAFF
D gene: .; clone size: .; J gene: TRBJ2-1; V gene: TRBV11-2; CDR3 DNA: TGTGCCAGCAGCTTAGATCCCGCCACCTCCTACAATGAGCAGTTCTTC; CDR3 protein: CASSLDPATSYNEQFF
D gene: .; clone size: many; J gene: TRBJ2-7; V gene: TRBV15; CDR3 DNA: TGTGCCACCAGCAGAGGCCCGAACGAGCAGTACTTC; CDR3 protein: CATSRGPNEQYF
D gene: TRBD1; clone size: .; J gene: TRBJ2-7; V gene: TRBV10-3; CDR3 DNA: TGTGCCATCAGCCAAAACAGGGGTTACGAGCAGTACTTC; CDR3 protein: CAISQNRGYEQYF
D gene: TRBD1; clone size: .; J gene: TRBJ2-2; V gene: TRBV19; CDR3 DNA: TGTGCCAGTAGCATGGGACAGGGGAGCGGGGAGCTGTTTTTT; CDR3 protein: CASSMGQGSGELFF
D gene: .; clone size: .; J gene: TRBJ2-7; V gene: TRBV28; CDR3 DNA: TGTGCCAGCAGTCCTGTCGGCGGAACCTACGAGCAGTACTTC; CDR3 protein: CASSPVGGTYEQYF
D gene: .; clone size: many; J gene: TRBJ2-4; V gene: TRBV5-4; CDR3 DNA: TGTGCCAGCAGCCCGGGACCGTCTGGAGACATTCAGTACTTC; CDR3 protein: CASSPGPSGDIQYF
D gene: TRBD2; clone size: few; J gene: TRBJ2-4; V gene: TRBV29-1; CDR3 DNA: TGCAGCGTGGACGCCCCCGGGGGGGGGAACATTCAGTACTTC; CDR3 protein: CSVDAPGGGNIQYF
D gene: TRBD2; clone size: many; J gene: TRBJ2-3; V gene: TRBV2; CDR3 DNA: TGTGCCAGCCGAGTGGGCGGGGGGGCCGGAGATACGCAGTATTTT; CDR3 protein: CASRVGGGAGDTQYF
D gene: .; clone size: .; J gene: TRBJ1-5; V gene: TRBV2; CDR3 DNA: TGTGCCAGCAGTGACGGGTTTAGCAATCAGCCCCAGCATTTT; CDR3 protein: CASSDGFSNQPQHF
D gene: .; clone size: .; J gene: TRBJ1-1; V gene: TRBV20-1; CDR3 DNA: TGCAGTGCTAGAGAAGCCGTGAACACTGAAGCTTTCTTT; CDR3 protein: CSAREAVNTEAFF
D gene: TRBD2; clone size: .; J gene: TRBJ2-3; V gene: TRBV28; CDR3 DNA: TGTGCCAGCAGGTCGGGACTAGCGGTCTCAGATACGCAGTATTTT; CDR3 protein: CASRSGLAVSDTQYF
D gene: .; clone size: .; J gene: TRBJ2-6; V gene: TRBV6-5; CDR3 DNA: TGTGCCAGCAGTTCTGGCGGTAGGGCCGTCTCTGGGGCCAACGTCCTGACTTTC; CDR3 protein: CASSSGGRAVSGANVLTF
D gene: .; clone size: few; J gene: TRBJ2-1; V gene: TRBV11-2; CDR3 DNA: TGTGCCAGCAACCACGTAGCGAATGAGCAGTTCTTC; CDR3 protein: CASNHVANEQFF
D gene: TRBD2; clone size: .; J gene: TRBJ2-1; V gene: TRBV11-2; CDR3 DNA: TGTGCCAGCAGCAAAACTAGCGGGAGGGGATTGTACAATGAGCAGTTCTTC; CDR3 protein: CASSKTSGRGLYNEQFF
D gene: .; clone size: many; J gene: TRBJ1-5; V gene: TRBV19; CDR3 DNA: TGTGCCAGTAGCTTCTCGGGGAATCAGCCCCAGCATTTT; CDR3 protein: CASSFSGNQPQHF
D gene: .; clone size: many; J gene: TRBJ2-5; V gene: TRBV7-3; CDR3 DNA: TGTGCCAGCAGCCCAAACGGAGAGACCCAGTACTTC; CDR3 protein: CASSPNGETQYF
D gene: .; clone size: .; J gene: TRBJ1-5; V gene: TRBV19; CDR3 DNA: TGTGCCAGTCTCAGTTATGGCAATCAGCCCCAGCATTTT; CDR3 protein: CASLSYGNQPQHF
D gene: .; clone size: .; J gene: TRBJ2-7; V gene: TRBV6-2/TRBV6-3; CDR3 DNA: TGTGCCAGCAGGTACGGGCAGTCCTACGAGCAGTACTTC; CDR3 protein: CASRYGQSYEQYF
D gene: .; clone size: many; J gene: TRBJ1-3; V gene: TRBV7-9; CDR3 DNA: TGTGCCAGCAGCTTGGAGCCGGGCTCTGGAAACACCATATATTTT; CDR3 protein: CASSLEPGSGNTIYF
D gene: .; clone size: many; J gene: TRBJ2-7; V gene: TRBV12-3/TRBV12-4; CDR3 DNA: TGTGCCAGCAGTCCCCAAAACAGGCGTCGTGAGTTCAGCTCCTACGAGCAGTACTTC; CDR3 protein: CASSPQNRRREFSSYEQYF
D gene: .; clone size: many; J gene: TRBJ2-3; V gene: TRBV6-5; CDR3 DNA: TGTGCCAGCAGTTACTCGTACGGAGATACGCAGTATTTT; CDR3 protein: CASSYSYGDTQYF
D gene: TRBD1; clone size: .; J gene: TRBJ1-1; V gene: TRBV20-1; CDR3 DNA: TGCAGTGCTAGAGACCTCACGGGACAGGGGAGTCGCGGCGCTGAAGCTTTCTTT; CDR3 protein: CSARDLTGQGSRGAEAFF
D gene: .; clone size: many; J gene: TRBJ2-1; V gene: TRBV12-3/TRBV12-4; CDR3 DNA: TGTGCCAGCAGGTCGCCTTGGCTGAATGAGCAGTTCTTC; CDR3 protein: CASRSPWLNEQFF
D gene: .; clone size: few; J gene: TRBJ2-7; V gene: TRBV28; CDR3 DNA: TGTGCCAGCAGTCTGCCACTCGGGGTCTCCTACGAGCAGTACTTC; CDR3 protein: CASSLPLGVSYEQYF
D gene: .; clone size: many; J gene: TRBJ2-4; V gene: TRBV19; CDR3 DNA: TGTGCCACGGGCCAGGGGGGAGCCAGGGACATTCAGTACTTC; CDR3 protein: CATGQGGARDIQYF
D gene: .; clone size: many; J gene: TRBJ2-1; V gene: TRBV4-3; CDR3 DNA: TGCGCCAGCAGCCAAGATGGGGTGAGGCAAAATGAGCAGTTCTTC; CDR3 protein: CASSQDGVRQNEQFF
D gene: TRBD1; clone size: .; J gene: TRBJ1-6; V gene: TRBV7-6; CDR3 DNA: TGTGCCAGCAGCGTGGGACAGAATTCACCCCTCCACTTT; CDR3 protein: CASSVGQNSPLHF
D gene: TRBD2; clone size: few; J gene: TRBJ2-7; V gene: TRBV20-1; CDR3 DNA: TGCAGTGCTAGAGGTAGCGGGAGAGCCTACGAGCAGTACTTC; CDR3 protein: CSARGSGRAYEQYF
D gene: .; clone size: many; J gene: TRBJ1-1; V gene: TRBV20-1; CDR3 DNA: TGCAGTGCTAGGAGAGGAGGGGACACCAAGAACACTGAAGCTTTCTTT; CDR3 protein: CSARRGGDTKNTEAFF
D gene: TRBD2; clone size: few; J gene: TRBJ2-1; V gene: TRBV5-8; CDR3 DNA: TGTGCCAGCAGCCTCAGCGGGAGAGGGGAGCAGTTCTTC; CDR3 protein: CASSLSGRGEQFF
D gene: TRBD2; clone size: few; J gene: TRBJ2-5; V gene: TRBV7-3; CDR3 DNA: TGTGCCAGCAGCTCACAGGCGGTAGCGGGAGGATGGGAGACCCAGTACTTC; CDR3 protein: CASSSQAVAGGWETQYF
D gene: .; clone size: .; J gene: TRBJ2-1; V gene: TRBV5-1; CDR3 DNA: TGCGCCAGCAGCTTGGCCTCGGGGAACTCCTACAATGAGCAGTTCTTC; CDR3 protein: CASSLASGNSYNEQFF
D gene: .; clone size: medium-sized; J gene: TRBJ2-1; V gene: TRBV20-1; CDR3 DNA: TGCAGTGCTAGAGATTCACTCAGGGGGGGCAATGAGCAGTTCTTC; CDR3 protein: CSARDSLRGGNEQFF
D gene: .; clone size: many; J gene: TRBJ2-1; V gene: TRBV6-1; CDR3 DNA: TGTGCCAGCAGCACGTCGATCTACAATGAGCAGTTCTTC; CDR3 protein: CASSTSIYNEQFF
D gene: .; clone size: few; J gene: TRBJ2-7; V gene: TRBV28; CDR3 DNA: TGTGCCAGCAAAGGGCAGCGACCCTACGAGCAGTACTTC; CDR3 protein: CASKGQRPYEQYF
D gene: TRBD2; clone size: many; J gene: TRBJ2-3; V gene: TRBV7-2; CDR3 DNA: TGTGCCAGCTTAGCGGGAGGCGCAGATACGCAGTATTTT; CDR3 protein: CASLAGGADTQYF